This is a list of T cell receptor beta chains from one sample in a study of T cell responses to AZD1222 COVID-19 vaccine. This table comes from immunoSEQ multiplex PCR, and its TCRdb copy is limited to in-frame clones, with some not included. The sample lists 150,000 to 200,000 clones, around 92% occurring once. Sequenced material: peripheral blood, taken on day 0 of AZD1222 vaccination. These receptors were taken from an adult in good health. Both conserved end residues are part of each CDR3. A D gene is named only where the DNA matches it firmly. Some rows have no size entry. The others give once, few or many, or a class for an expanded clone.

>-|TRBV5-1|-|TRBJ2-3
TGCGCCAGCAGCTTTGGGGGCACAGATACGCAGTATTTT
CASSFGGTDTQYF
>-|TRBV6-5|-|TRBJ1-3
TGTGCCAGCAGCCTGGGGGGGGCGCGTGGAAACACCATATATTTT
CASSLGGARGNTIYF
>TRBD1|TRBV4-2|-|TRBJ2-5
TGTGCCAGCCGGGGACAGGGCCAGACCCAGTACTTC
CASRGQGQTQYF
>-|TRBV19|-|TRBJ2-1
TGTGCCAGTAGTATAGACCGGTGGAATGAGCAGTTCTTC
CASSIDRWNEQFF
>-|TRBV28|-|TRBJ1-1
TGTGCCAGCAGTTTGAGTGTGGGCAACTTGTTGAAAGCTTTCTTT
CASSLSVGNLLKAFF
>-|TRBV2|-|TRBJ1-4
TGTGCCAGCAGAGGGGGGGAACTGTTTTTT
CASRGGELFF
>-|TRBV10-2|once|TRBJ1-2
TGCGCCAGCAGCTCAGGGAACCCTACGGGGGGCTACACCTTC
CASSSGNPTGGYTF
>TRBD1|TRBV19|-|TRBJ1-1
TGTGCCAGTAGTAGCCCCACGGGACAGGGACTCACTGAAGCTTTCTTT
CASSSPTGQGLTEAFF
>TRBD1|TRBV19|-|TRBJ2-6
TGTGCCAGTAGTACTGGACAGGGAGCCAACGTCCTGACTTTC
CASSTGQGANVLTF
>-|TRBV3-1/TRBV3-2|-|TRBJ1-6
TGTGCCAGCAGCCAAGAGCGGGGTCGCTGGTCACCCCTCCACTTT
CASSQERGRWSPLHF
>TRBD1|TRBV3-1/TRBV3-2|-|TRBJ1-2
TGTGCCAGCAGCCAGGGACAGGGGGCTTTCTATGGCTACACCTTC
CASSQGQGAFYGYTF